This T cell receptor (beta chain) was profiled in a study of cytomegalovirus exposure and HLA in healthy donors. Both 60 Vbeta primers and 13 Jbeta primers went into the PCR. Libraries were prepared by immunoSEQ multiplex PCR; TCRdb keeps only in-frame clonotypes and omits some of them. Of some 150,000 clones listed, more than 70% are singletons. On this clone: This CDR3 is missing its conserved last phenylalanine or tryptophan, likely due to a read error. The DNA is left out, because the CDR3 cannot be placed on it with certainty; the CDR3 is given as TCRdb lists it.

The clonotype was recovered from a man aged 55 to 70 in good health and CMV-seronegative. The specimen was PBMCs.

CDR3 protein: CASSRTGTGATI. This chain joins TRBV7-2 and TRBJ1-2; the tabulated D call, TRBD1, remains unverified against the DNA. Germline V lookup: CDR1 SGHTA, CDR2 FQGNSA. The CDR3 is 12 amino acids long, termini counted.